One and the same sample provided the 21 T cell receptor beta chains below, sequenced in a study of blood T cell repertoires in COVID-19. Profiled with immunoSEQ multiplex PCR; TCRdb holds only in-frame clones, not every one. Of 150,000 to 200,000 clones listed, about 72% were seen once; the top ten hold 17%. The sequenced sample consisted of PBMCs or T cells enriched from blood (not recorded which). The receptors derive from a woman in her 50s who had recovered from COVID-19.

The V call is TRBV3-1 (or the pseudogene TRBV3-2), the J call TRBJ1-5; D is undetermined. Germline values: CDR1 LGHDT, CDR2 YNNKEL (reference sequence). This CDR3 has 15 amino acids. Trimming removed 4 bases from V and 7 bases from J, with 17 bases in between. CDR3 in amino acids: CASSPQAAGPQPQHF. The DNA of the CDR3 is TGTGCCAGCAGCCCACAAGCGGCCGGACCCCAGCCCCAGCATTTT.

The V and J genes are TRBV18 and TRBJ1-4; 7 bases fit TRBD1. Germline V gene lookup returns CDR1 KGHSH and CDR2 LQKENI. V dropped 6 bases and J dropped 3; count of bases not matched to a gene: 10. The CDR3 is made up of 16 amino acids. The CDR3 coding sequence is TGTGCCAGCTCGGCCCAAAGGGACAGCCCTAATGAAAAACTGTTTTTT. Amino acids: CASSAQRDSPNEKLFF.

This clone was recorded at least ten times. V is TRBV12-3 or TRBV12-4 and J is TRBJ1-1; TRBD1 might be the D (6 bases). The CDR3 has 13 amino acids. V lost 8 bases, J lost 4 bases, and 14 bases lay in between. CDR3 nucleotide sequence: TGTGCCAGCTCGTCAGGGGAGGGCACTGAAGCTTTCTTT. As protein: CASSSGEGTEAFF.

The chain carries TRBV19 and TRBJ1-1, with D possibly TRBD1 on 5 matching bases. CDR1 and CDR2 (germline): LNHDA, SQIVND (reference sequence). With 6 bases removed from V and 0 bases from J, the gap between germline ends came to 11 bases. The CDR3 is made up of 14 amino acids. The CDR3 DNA follows: TGTGCCAGTAGAGGGGACTCCATGAACACTGAAGCTTTCTTT. Its protein is CASRGDSMNTEAFF.

The chain is built from TRBV5-6 and TRBJ1-6; 7 bases are shared with TRBD1. The CDR3 loop spans 15 amino acids. Per the germline V gene, CDR1 is SGHDT and CDR2 is YYEEEE. The ends lost 4 bases at V and 7 bases at J; junction bases unmatched: 8. In DNA, the CDR3 is TGTGCCAGCAGCGGCAGGGGGGTCATCAATTCACCCCTCCACTTT. Its translation: CASSGRGVINSPLHF.

The chain carries TRBV4-2 and TRBJ2-1; D possibly corresponds to TRBD1 (5 bases). The CDR3 totals 16 residues. Trimming stripped 1 base from V and 2 bases from J, with 12 bases between. The germline V gene has CDR1 LGHNA and CDR2 YNFKEQ. The CDR3 loop is CASSQAVTETYNEQFF. The CDR3 nucleotides read TGTGCCAGCAGCCAAGCCGTGACAGAGACCTACAATGAGCAGTTCTTC.

The chain links TRBV6-2 or TRBV6-3 to TRBJ1-5; D is uncertain. Trimming shortened V by 0 bases and J by 3 bases, and 12 bases separated the two germline ends. Germline V gene data show CDR1 as MNHEY and CDR2 as SVGEGT. The CDR3 consists of 16 residues. The CDR3 DNA follows: TGTGCCAGCAGTTACTCGGGCACCCTGGTCAATCAGCCCCAGCATTTT. Protein product: CASSYSGTLVNQPQHF.

The chain is built from TRBV27 and TRBJ2-7; the D is unclear. Deletions cut 3 bases from V and 2 bases from J, with 11 bases between. The CDR3 contains 14 residues. CDR1 and CDR2 from the germline V gene are MNHEY and SMNVEV (reference sequence). The CDR3: CASSFGSPTYEQYF. In DNA form, the CDR3 reads TGTGCCAGCAGTTTCGGTAGCCCCACCTACGAGCAGTACTTC.

This chain uses TRBV28 with TRBJ2-7; 7 bases map to TRBD2. Per germline, CDR1 MDHEN and CDR2 SYDVKM. Trimming at V came to 5 bases and at J to 10 bases, leaving 8 bases not matched to a gene. This CDR3 is 12 amino acids long. CDR3 sequence reads: CASSISGADQYF. In DNA form, the CDR3 reads TGTGCCAGCAGTATAAGCGGGGCGGACCAGTACTTC. The whole variable domain, remainder taken from reference TRBV28 and TRBJ2-7, is DVKVTQSSRYLVKRTGEKVFLECVQDMDHENMFWYRQDPGLGLRLIYFSYDVKMKEKGDIPEGYSVSREKKERFSLILESASTNQTSMYLCASSISGADQYFGPGTRLTVT.

This chain links TRBV5-4 with TRBJ2-7; TRBD2 is a possible D gene (6 bases). This CDR3 has 14 amino acids. Trimming pared 4 bases from V and 0 bases from J, leaving 11 bases between. Germline V CDR1 and CDR2: SGHNT, YYREEE (reference sequence). CDR3 residues: CASSRDWSSYEQYF. As DNA, the CDR3 is TGTGCCAGCAGCCGGGACTGGTCCTCCTACGAGCAGTACTTC.

The chain uses TRBV28 and TRBJ2-7, with D possibly being TRBD1 (6 bases). The ends were cut back, 8 bases at V and 5 bases at J, with 13 bases in the middle. Germline lookup yields CDR1 MDHEN and CDR2 SYDVKM. The CDR3 is made up of 12 amino acids. In nucleotides, the CDR3 is TGTGCCAGCGGCCAGGGGTACAACGAGCAGTACTTC. It is translated as CASGQGYNEQYF.

The gene calls are TRBV3-1 (or the pseudogene TRBV3-2) and TRBJ1-3; D is unresolved. CDR1 LGHDT and CDR2 YNNKEL come from the germline V gene (reference sequence). This CDR3 is 13 amino acids long. Trimming took 0 bases from V and 4 from J, leaving 4 bases between them. This chain's CDR3 is CASSQDQGNTIYF. The CDR3 DNA reads as TGTGCCAGCAGCCAAGATCAAGGAAACACCATATATTTT.

In the case of this clone: A junction end diverges from the germline sequence, so it may reflect a read error. The CDR3 DNA follows: TGTGCCAGCAGTTATTCGGCCGGGACATCCTTCGAGCAGTACTTC. Translated: CASSYSAGTSFEQYF. V and J are TRBV6-2 or TRBV6-3 and TRBJ2-7; tentatively, D is TRBD1 (6 bases). The CDR3 spans 15 residues. Germline V gene lookup returns CDR1 MNHEY and CDR2 SVGEGT.

The V gene is TRBV5-6, the J gene TRBJ2-7, with D possibly TRBD1 on 5 matching bases. Per germline, CDR1 SGHDT and CDR2 YYEEEE. Deletions cut 1 base from V and 7 bases from J, with 12 bases between. The CDR3 has 13 residues. The CDR3 DNA follows: TGTGCCAGCAGCTTGCCCCAGACAGCTGAGCAGTACTTC. Translation: CASSLPQTAEQYF.

This clone has a single count. This chain connects TRBV28 to TRBJ1-6, with TRBD1 identical over 7 bases. Germline values: CDR1 MDHEN, CDR2 SYDVKM. V gave up 3 bases and J gave up 7 bases; unmatched junction bases: 3. This CDR3 comprises 14 residues. CDR3 nucleotides: TGTGCCAGCAGTTTGGGGACAGAGAATTCACCCCTCCACTTT. This translates into CASSLGTENSPLHF.

The chain employs TRBV24-1 and TRBJ2-1; D possibly corresponds to TRBD1 (6 bases). This CDR3 is built from 15 residues. Germline V gene sequence: CDR1 KGHDR, CDR2 SFDVKD. V was clipped by 3 bases and J by 4 bases, with 12 bases between them. The CDR3 spells CATSDPGDPYNEQFF. In DNA, the CDR3 is TGTGCCACCAGTGATCCAGGGGACCCATACAATGAGCAGTTCTTC.

The chain joins TRBV7-2 to TRBJ2-7; unclear D gene. Trimming took 1 base from V and 5 from J, leaving 12 bases between them. The length of the CDR3 is 14 residues. The germline V gene encodes CDR1 SGHTA and CDR2 FQGNSA. CDR3 region: CASSLVGTSNEQYF. DNA of the CDR3: TGTGCCAGCAGCTTAGTGGGCACGTCAAACGAGCAGTACTTC. The full variable domain, completed using reference TRBV7-2 and TRBJ2-7, is GAGVSQSPSNKVTEKGKDVELRCDPISGHTALYWYRQSLGQGLEFLIYFQGNSAPDKSGLPSDRFSAERTGGSVSTLTIQRTQQEDSAVYLCASSLVGTSNEQYFGPGTRLTVT.

J is TRBJ1-6 and V is TRBV9, with a weak D call TRBD1 (6 bases). The V gene lost 0 bases and the J gene lost 8 bases, with 12 bases spanning the gap. Germline values: CDR1 SGDLS, CDR2 YYNGEE. The CDR3 has 15 residues. The CDR3 DNA sequence: TGTGCCAGCAGCGTAGATACAGGGATGGATTCACCCCTCCACTTT. This sequence encodes CASSVDTGMDSPLHF.

The chain recombines TRBV19 with TRBJ2-1; 12 bases align to TRBD2. This CDR3 comprises 16 residues. V was pared by 8 bases and J by 1 base, with 6 bases of the junction left unmatched. The V gene's germline CDR1 is LNHDA and CDR2 SQIVND (reference sequence). As DNA, the CDR3 is TGTGCCAGTCAAAGGACTAGCGGGATGTCCTACAATGAGCAGTTCTTC. Translation: CASQRTSGMSYNEQFF.

V is TRBV7-3 and J is TRBJ2-3; 8 nucleotides line up with TRBD2. Germline V lookup: CDR1 SGHTA, CDR2 FQGTGA. The V segment lost 7 bases and the J segment 4 bases; nucleotides outside the gene matches: 4. This CDR3 comprises 13 residues. CDR3 DNA sequence: TGTGCCAGCACGGCGGGAGGTTCAGATACGCAGTATTTT. This codes for CASTAGGSDTQYF. The full variable domain, in which reference TRBV7-3 and TRBJ2-3 provide the parts outside the CDR3, is GAGVSQTPSNKVTEKGKYVELRCDPISGHTALYWYRQSLGQGPEFLIYFQGTGAADDSGLPNDRFFAVRPEGSVSTLKIQRTERGDSAVYLCASTAGGSDTQYFGPGTRLTVL.

The V call is TRBV7-9, the J call TRBJ2-7; 7 bases line up with TRBD2. The CDR3 loop spans 14 amino acids. Germline trimming cut 3 bases from V and 4 bases from J; bases unmatched to any gene: 6. Germline V gives CDR1 SEHNR, CDR2 FQNEAQ (reference sequence). In nucleotides, the CDR3 is TGTGCCAGCAGCTTCCGGGACTATACTTACGAGCAGTACTTC. Translated, it gives CASSFRDYTYEQYF.